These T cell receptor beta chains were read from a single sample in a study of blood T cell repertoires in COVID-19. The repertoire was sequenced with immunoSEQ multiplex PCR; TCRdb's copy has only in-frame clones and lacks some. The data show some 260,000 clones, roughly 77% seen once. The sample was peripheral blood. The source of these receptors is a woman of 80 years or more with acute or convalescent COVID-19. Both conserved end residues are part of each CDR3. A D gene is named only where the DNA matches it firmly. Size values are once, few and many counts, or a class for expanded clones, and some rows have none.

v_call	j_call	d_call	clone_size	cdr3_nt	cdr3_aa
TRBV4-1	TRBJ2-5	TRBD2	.	TGCGCCAGCAGCCAAGGAGGGGGGACTAGCGGGTTCCAAGAGACCCAGTACTTC	CASSQGGGTSGFQETQYF
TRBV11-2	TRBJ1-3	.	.	TGTGCCAGCAGCTCGGCGGGGGCTGGAAACACCATATATTTT	CASSSAGAGNTIYF
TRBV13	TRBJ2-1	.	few	TGTGCCAGCAGCCCGACCAACAGGGCTGAGCAGTTCTTC	CASSPTNRAEQFF
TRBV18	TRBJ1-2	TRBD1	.	TGTGCCAGCTCACTAGGGACAGGGTCTTATGGCTACACCTTC	CASSLGTGSYGYTF
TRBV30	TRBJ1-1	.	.	TGTGCCCAGGTAAGGTTCGGCACTGAAGCTTTCTTT	CAQVRFGTEAFF
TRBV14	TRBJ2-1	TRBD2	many	TGTGCCAGCAGCCAAGATGGGCGTCGACTAGCGGGGTATCGTAACAATGAGCAGTTCTTC	CASSQDGRRLAGYRNNEQFF
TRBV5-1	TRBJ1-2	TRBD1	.	TGCGCCAGCAGCTTGGCCGAAGACAGGGACTATGGCTACACCTTC	CASSLAEDRDYGYTF
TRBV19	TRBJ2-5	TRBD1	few	TGTGCCAGTAGTATCGGGACAGGGGGAGAGACCCAGTACTTC	CASSIGTGGETQYF
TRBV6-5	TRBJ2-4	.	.	TGTGCCAGCAGTTACGGCCAGGGAGGAAACATTCAGTACTTC	CASSYGQGGNIQYF
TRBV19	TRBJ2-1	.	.	TGTGCCAGTAGTCCCCTCCTCGAGGGCAATGAGCAGTTCTTC	CASSPLLEGNEQFF
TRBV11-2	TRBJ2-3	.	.	TGTGCCAGCAGCTTAGGGGGCGGTACGCAGTATTTT	CASSLGGGTQYF
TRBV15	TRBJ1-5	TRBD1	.	TGTGCCACCAGCAGAGACCGACAGGGGTATCAGCCCCAGCATTTT	CATSRDRQGYQPQHF
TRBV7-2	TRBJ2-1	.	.	TGTGCCAGCAGCTTGGTAAAAGCGAAAAATGAGCAGTTCTTC	CASSLVKAKNEQFF
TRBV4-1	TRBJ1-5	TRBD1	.	TGCGCCAGCAGCCAAACGATTAGGACAGGGCCATGGCCCCAGCATTTT	CASSQTIRTGPWPQHF
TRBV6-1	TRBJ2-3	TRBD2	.	TGTGCCAGCAGTGAACGGGTAACGGGACTAGCGGCCTCAGATACGCAGTATTTT	CASSERVTGLAASDTQYF
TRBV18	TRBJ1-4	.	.	TGTGCCAGCACGCTGGCAGGCGTCGGTGAAAAACTGTTTTTT	CASTLAGVGEKLFF
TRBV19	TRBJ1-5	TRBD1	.	TGTGCCAGTAGTCCGCCGAGCCAGGGGGCGAAAGTTAAGCCCCAGCATTTT	CASSPPSQGAKVKPQHF
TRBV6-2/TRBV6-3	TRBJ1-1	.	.	TGTGCCAGCAGTACCACACGAAAAGCTTTCTTT	CASSTTRKAFF
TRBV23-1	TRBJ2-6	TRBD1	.	TGCGCCAGCAGTCAATCTACCTGGACAGGGCTGGGGGCCAACGTCCTGACTTTC	CASSQSTWTGLGANVLTF
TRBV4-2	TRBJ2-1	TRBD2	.	TGTGCCAGCAGCCAAGGTACCAGCGGGGGGGCCGCCTCCTACAATGAGCAGTTCTTC	CASSQGTSGGAASYNEQFF
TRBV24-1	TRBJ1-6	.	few	TGTGCCACCAGTGACCGCCTTAAGGACAGCAATAATTCACCCCTCCACTTT	CATSDRLKDSNNSPLHF
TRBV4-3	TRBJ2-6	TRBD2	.	TGCGCCAGCAGCCAAGCGACTAGCGGGGGGGGCTCTGGGGCCAACGTCCTGACTTTC	CASSQATSGGGSGANVLTF
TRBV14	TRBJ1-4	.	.	TGTGCCAGCAGCCAGGGCAGGGCCTTAGGAAAACTGTTTTTT	CASSQGRALGKLFF
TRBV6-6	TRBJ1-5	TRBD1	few	TGTGCCAGCAGTTACGGGGACAGGGGAAGAAATCAGCCCCAGCATTTT	CASSYGDRGRNQPQHF
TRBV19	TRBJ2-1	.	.	TGTGCCAGTAGGTTAAGCGGAGGATACAATGAGCAGTTCTTC	CASRLSGGYNEQFF
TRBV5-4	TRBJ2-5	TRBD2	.	TGTGCCAGCAGCTTGGGTAGCAGCGGGGGGCCACAAGAGACCCAGTACTTC	CASSLGSSGGPQETQYF
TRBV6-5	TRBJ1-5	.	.	TGTGCCAGCAGTTACTCGAGTACGGATCAGCCCCAGCATTTT	CASSYSSTDQPQHF
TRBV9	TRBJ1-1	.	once	TGTGCCAGCAGCTCCCTTTCGTCGAGGGGGGGAACTGAAGCTTTCTTT	CASSSLSSRGGTEAFF
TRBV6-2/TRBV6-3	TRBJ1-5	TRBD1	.	TGTGCCAGCAGTTACTCGAAGGACAGGGCGAGCAATCAGCCCCAGCATTTT	CASSYSKDRASNQPQHF
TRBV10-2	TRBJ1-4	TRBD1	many	TGCGCCAGCAGTGAGGTTAAGGGACAGGGGGCCCGGAGGGAAAAACTGTTTTTT	CASSEVKGQGARREKLFF
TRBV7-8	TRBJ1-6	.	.	TGTGCCAGCAGCTTAACTACATACAGGGCGCTTTTCAATTCACCCCTCCACTTT	CASSLTTYRALFNSPLHF
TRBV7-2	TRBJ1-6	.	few	TGTGCCAGCAGCTTAGTGAGGATTTTTAATTCACCCCTCCACTTT	CASSLVRIFNSPLHF
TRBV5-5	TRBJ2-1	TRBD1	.	TGTGCCAGCAGCTTGAGACAGGGGGCCTACAATGAGCAGTTCTTC	CASSLRQGAYNEQFF
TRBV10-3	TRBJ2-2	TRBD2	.	TGTGCCATCCAGCGCAGCGGGAGTACCGGGGAGCTGTTTTTT	CAIQRSGSTGELFF
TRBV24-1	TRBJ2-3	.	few	TGTGCCACCAGTGACCCAAGCACAGATACGCAGTATTTT	CATSDPSTDTQYF
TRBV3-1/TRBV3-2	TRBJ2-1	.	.	TGTGCCAGCAGCCACCCAGGGGGGGGACTAGGGGGATACAATGAGCAGTTCTTC	CASSHPGGGLGGYNEQFF
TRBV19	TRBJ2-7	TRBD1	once	TGTGCCAGTAGCCGGGACAGGGGGCGCGAGCAGTACTTC	CASSRDRGREQYF
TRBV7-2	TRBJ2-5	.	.	TGTGCCAGCAGCTTAGCCGAGGGGACCCAGTACTTC	CASSLAEGTQYF
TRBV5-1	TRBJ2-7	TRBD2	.	TGCGCCAGCAGCTTGGAACTAGCGGGAGGCTCCTACGAGCAGTACTTC	CASSLELAGGSYEQYF
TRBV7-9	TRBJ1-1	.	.	TGTGCCAGCAGCTTTGGACAGTCGACTGAAGCTTTCTTT	CASSFGQSTEAFF
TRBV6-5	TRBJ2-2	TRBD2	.	TGTGCCAGCTCCTCTAGCGGGAGAGGTTCCGGGGAGCTGTTTTTT	CASSSSGRGSGELFF